A single sample is the source of the 27 T cell receptor beta chains below, sequenced in a study of cytomegalovirus exposure and HLA in healthy donors. Measured with immunoSEQ multiplex PCR; TCRdb has only the in-frame clones, and not every one. The sample comprises 95,000 to 120,000 clones, 95% of which are singletons, and 0.67% rests with the top ten. The specimen sequenced was PBMCs. All receptors derive from a woman between 18 and 30 years old in good health and CMV-seronegative.

The chain links TRBV4-3 to TRBJ2-7; 9 nucleotides line up with TRBD1. Trimming removed 1 base from V and 4 bases from J; junction bases left unmatched: 17. The CDR3 has 19 residues. Germline CDR1 is LGHNA and CDR2 is YSLEER. CDR3 residues: CASSQVPDTGGYFKYEQYF. The CDR3 region has the DNA TGCGCCAGCAGCCAAGTCCCCGATACAGGGGGCTACTTCAAATACGAGCAGTACTTC.

The chain joins TRBV7-9 to TRBJ1-2; D unclear. Trimming took off 3 bases at V and 0 bases at J, with 14 bases between the two ends. The germline gives CDR1 SEHNR, CDR2 FQNEAQ (reference sequence). CDR3 size: 16 residues. As DNA, the CDR3 is TGTGCCAGCAGCTTCCACGCGGGGAATACTAACTATGGCTACACCTTC. Its translation: CASSFHAGNTNYGYTF.

This sequence joins TRBV28 and TRBJ1-1; the match to TRBD1 covers 9 bases. The germline V gene has CDR1 MDHEN and CDR2 SYDVKM. The CDR3 is 15 amino acids. V lost 8 bases to trimming and J lost 1 base; unmatched junction nucleotides: 8. The CDR3 coding sequence is TGTGCCAGCCCCGGACAGGGGACCCCGAACACTGAAGCTTTCTTT. This gives the protein CASPGQGTPNTEAFF.

This clone was detected only a few times. This chain connects TRBV27 to TRBJ1-6; no definite D call. This CDR3 comprises 15 residues. CDR1 and CDR2 from the germline V gene are MNHEY and SMNVEV (reference sequence). Trimming took off 4 bases at V and 7 bases at J, with 14 bases between the two ends. CDR3 protein: CASSSLGGENSPLHF. DNA of the CDR3: TGTGCCAGCAGTTCCTTAGGTGGGGAGAATTCACCCCTCCACTTT.

The V call is TRBV2, the J call TRBJ2-2; 8 nucleotides agree with TRBD2. Looked up from germline, CDR1 is SNHLY and CDR2 is FYNNEI. This CDR3 spans 16 amino acids. Losses at the gene ends were 6 bases for V and 6 bases for J; bases not matched to a gene: 12. The CDR3 region has the DNA TGTGCCAGCAGCCCCCGACTAGCGACCTATTCCGGGGAGCTGTTTTTT. Amino acids: CASSPRLATYSGELFF.

This sequence joins TRBV11-2 and TRBJ2-1, with TRBD2 matching 12 bases. V was pared by 7 bases and J by 4 bases, with 8 bases of the junction left unmatched. The CDR3 has 16 residues. Germline V gene data show CDR1 as SGHAT and CDR2 as FQNNGV. CDR3: CASTRLAGDPYNEQFF. In DNA form, the CDR3 reads TGTGCCAGCACGCGACTAGCGGGGGACCCTTACAATGAGCAGTTCTTC.

The chain combines TRBV9 with TRBJ1-1; a weak D match, TRBD1 (5 bases). This CDR3 spans 16 amino acids. CDR1 is SGDLS, CDR2 YYNGEE, per germline. Trimming removed 0 bases from V and 1 base from J, with 13 bases in between. The CDR3 bases are TGTGCCAGCAGCGTAGCTCCGGTACAGGCGAACACTGAAGCTTTCTTT. It yields the protein CASSVAPVQANTEAFF.

This clone has a handful of counts. The genes are TRBV2 and TRBJ1-6; 8 bases map to TRBD1. CDR3 size: 15 residues. Per germline, CDR1 SNHLY and CDR2 FYNNEI. With 1 base clipped from V and 8 bases from J, the junction kept 4 bases outside the gene matches. CDR3 bases: TGTGCCAGCAGTGAAGAAGACAGGGGTTATTCACCCCTCCACTTT. Amino acid sequence: CASSEEDRGYSPLHF.

J is TRBJ1-5 and V is TRBV28; maybe TRBD1 (6 bases). Germline V CDR1 and CDR2: MDHEN, SYDVKM. V shed 2 bases and J shed 4 bases, with 9 bases lying between them. The CDR3 is 14 residues long. The CDR3 protein is CASSLRGQNQPQHF. The CDR3, as DNA: TGTGCCAGCAGTTTAAGAGGACAGAATCAGCCCCAGCATTTT. The variable domain in full, completed from reference TRBV28 and TRBJ1-5, reads DVKVTQSSRYLVKRTGEKVFLECVQDMDHENMFWYRQDPGLGLRLIYFSYDVKMKEKGDIPEGYSVSREKKERFSLILESASTNQTSMYLCASSLRGQNQPQHFGDGTRLSIL.

This clone was seen just once. The chain has TRBV11-2 and TRBJ2-2, with 12 bases aligning to TRBD2. The CDR3 has 17 amino acids. V trimming: 3 bases; J trimming: 2 bases; junction bases outside the gene matches: 4. Germline lookup yields CDR1 SGHAT and CDR2 FQNNGV. The CDR3 coding sequence is TGTGCCAGCAGCTTCACGACTAGCGGGGGTAACACCGGGGAGCTGTTTTTT. This translates into CASSFTTSGGNTGELFF.

CDR3 region: CASFASGGANEQYF. Here the CDR3 DNA reads TGTGCCAGCTTCGCTAGCGGGGGGGCGAACGAGCAGTACTTC. The rearrangement uses TRBV28 and TRBJ2-7; TRBD2 matches at 12 bases. The CDR3 contains 14 residues. Losses at the gene ends were 8 bases for V and 5 bases for J; bases not matched to a gene: 7. Germline CDR1 MDHEN, CDR2 SYDVKM.

This chain connects TRBV6-6 to TRBJ2-7, with a weak D call TRBD1 (5 bases). V lost 4 bases to trimming and J lost 2 bases, with 12 bases between them. The CDR3 consists of 14 residues. Per the germline V gene, CDR1 is MNHNY and CDR2 is SVGAGI (reference sequence). CDR3 nucleotide sequence: TGTGCCAGCAGTTTCAGGGTACCTACCTACGAGCAGTACTTC. As protein: CASSFRVPTYEQYF.

This clone was detected once. The V call is TRBV29-1, the J call TRBJ2-7; the D is unclear. The germline V gene encodes CDR1 SQVTM and CDR2 ANQGSEA. The CDR3 has 12 amino acids. The V and J ends lost 6 bases and 2 bases respectively, with 11 bases between them. In DNA, the CDR3 is TGCAGCGTCCGTACGGTGACCTACGAGCAGTACTTC. This codes for CSVRTVTYEQYF.

The rearrangement uses TRBV7-9 and TRBJ1-1; 7 nucleotides agree with TRBD1. The V segment lost 5 bases and the J segment 1 base; nucleotides outside the gene matches: 10. This CDR3 has 16 residues. Germline V gene lookup returns CDR1 SEHNR and CDR2 FQNEAQ (reference sequence). The CDR3 region is CASSPLAGQRNTEAFF. In DNA, the CDR3 is TGTGCCAGCAGCCCCCTGGCGGGACAGCGGAACACTGAAGCTTTCTTT. The complete variable domain, with remaining parts taken from reference TRBV7-9 and TRBJ1-1, reads DTGVSQNPRHKITKRGQNVTFRCDPISEHNRLYWYRQTLGQGPEFLTYFQNEAQLEKSRLLSDRFSAERPKGSFSTLEIQRTEQGDSAMYLCASSPLAGQRNTEAFFGQGTRLTVV.

The gene calls are TRBV5-5 and TRBJ2-7; 8 positions agree with TRBD2. The CDR3 extends over 18 amino acids. Trimming cost V 5 bases and J 1 base; bases outside gene matches: 17. Germline assignment: CDR1 SGHKS and CDR2 YYEKEE (reference sequence). The CDR3 sequence: CASSLRTRGRGASYEQYF. DNA for the CDR3: TGTGCCAGCAGTTTACGGACTCGGGGGCGGGGGGCGTCCTACGAGCAGTACTTC. Full variable domain (rest looked up from reference TRBV5-5 and TRBJ2-7): DAGVTQSPTHLIKTRGQQVTLRCSPISGHKSVSWYQQVLGQGPQFIFQYYEKEERGRGNFPDRFSARQFPNYSSELNVNALLLGDSALYLCASSLRTRGRGASYEQYFGPGTRLTVT.

The chain has TRBV30 and TRBJ2-5, with TRBD2 matching over 8 bases. The DNA end is more similar to TRBJ2-7, so the J call may be wrong. Germline V gives CDR1 GTSNPN, CDR2 SVGIG (reference sequence). This CDR3 has 12 residues. The CDR3 DNA sequence: TGTGCCTGGGGGGCGGGAGGAAGCGAGCAGTACTTC. This codes for CAWGAGGSEQYF.

The V gene is TRBV23-1, the J gene TRBJ2-1; tentative D call: TRBD1 (6 bases). TRBV23-1 is reported as an ORF; its role is uncertain. V lost 3 bases and J lost 9, with 18 bases in between. The CDR3 has 15 residues. Here the CDR3 reads CASSHPDRTHGEQFF. CDR3 DNA sequence: TGCGCCAGCAGTCACCCCGACAGGACTCACGGTGAGCAGTTCTTC.

The chain joins TRBV9 to TRBJ1-1; D remains unclear. The CDR3 spans 14 residues. Germline V lookup: CDR1 SGDLS, CDR2 YYNGEE. Trimming pared 0 bases from V and 2 bases from J, leaving 8 bases between. CDR3 sequence (DNA): TGTGCCAGCAGCGTAGAGAGAGAAAACACTGAAGCTTTCTTT. It codes for CASSVERENTEAFF. The full variable domain, in which reference TRBV9 and TRBJ1-1 provide the parts outside the CDR3, is DSGVTQTPKHLITATGQRVTLRCSPRSGDLSVYWYQQSLDQGLQFLIQYYNGEERAKGNILERFSAQQFPDLHSELNLSSLELGDSALYFCASSVERENTEAFFGQGTRLTVV.

The J gene is TRBJ2-3, the V gene TRBV7-2; TRBD2 aligns across 12 bases. Germline CDR1 and CDR2: SGHTA and FQGNSA. The CDR3 is 17 residues long. Trimming at V came to 1 base and at J to 3 bases, leaving 5 bases not matched to a gene. CDR3 DNA: TGTGCCAGCAGCTTAGGCCTAGCGGGGGGGCTGACAGATACGCAGTATTTT. Protein sequence: CASSLGLAGGLTDTQYF. Full variable domain (rest looked up from reference TRBV7-2 and TRBJ2-3): GAGVSQSPSNKVTEKGKDVELRCDPISGHTALYWYRQSLGQGLEFLIYFQGNSAPDKSGLPSDRFSAERTGGSVSTLTIQRTQQEDSAVYLCASSLGLAGGLTDTQYFGPGTRLTVL.

The genes are TRBV29-1 and TRBJ1-4, with TRBD1 matching 7 bases. The germline V gene encodes CDR1 SQVTM and CDR2 ANQGSEA. This CDR3 region has 13 residues. The junction had 9 bases not matched to a gene; V was cut back by 7 bases and J by 7 bases. In DNA, the CDR3 is TGCAGCGCGAGTAGGACAGGACGTGAAAAACTGTTTTTT. Its protein product is CSASRTGREKLFF. The full variable domain, rest sourced from reference TRBV29-1 and TRBJ1-4, is SAVISQKPSRDICQRGTSLTIQCQVDSQVTMMFWYRQQPGQSLTLIATANQGSEATYESGFVIDKFPISRPNLTFSTLTVSNMSPEDSSIYLCSASRTGREKLFFGSGTQLSVL.

The chain combines TRBV7-3 with TRBJ2-1, with 11 positions matching TRBD1. V lost 2 bases and J lost 4; bases outside the gene matches: 4. The CDR3 totals 16 residues. Germline CDR1 SGHTA, CDR2 FQGTGA. The CDR3 sequence: CASSLAGTGGYNEQFF. The CDR3 coding sequence is TGTGCCAGCAGCTTAGCCGGGACAGGGGGATACAATGAGCAGTTCTTC.

The CDR3 reads CASTFGSSGGTGELFF. The DNA of the CDR3 is TGTGCCAGCACCTTTGGATCTAGCGGGGGCACCGGGGAGCTGTTTTTT. The chain recombines TRBV9 with TRBJ2-2; 10 bases map to TRBD2. V was clipped by 6 bases and J by 4 bases; unmatched bases: 9. Germline CDR1 SGDLS, CDR2 YYNGEE. The CDR3 runs 16 residues.

The chain joins TRBV28 to TRBJ1-5; TRBD1 agrees at 8 bases. This CDR3 has 14 amino acids. The germline V gene has CDR1 MDHEN and CDR2 SYDVKM. V trimming: 6 bases; J trimming: 7 bases; junction bases outside the gene matches: 8. The CDR3, as DNA: TGTGCCAGCAGGTTTACAGGGGGACGGCAGCCCCAGCATTTT. As protein: CASRFTGGRQPQHF.

The J gene is TRBJ2-7, the V gene TRBV19, with TRBD1 as a possible D gene (6 bases). The CDR3 sequence is 17 residues long. Germline V gene sequence: CDR1 LNHDA, CDR2 SQIVND (reference sequence). The germline V and J ends were trimmed by 3 bases and 0 bases, with 18 bases remaining between them. CDR3 in amino acids: CASSMGLGQTLSYEQYF. The DNA for the CDR3 is TGTGCCAGTAGTATGGGGCTTGGACAGACACTCTCCTACGAGCAGTACTTC.

This clone was detected only once. This chain's CDR3 is CASSLAGGSYEQYF. CDR3 nucleotide sequence: TGTGCCAGCAGCTTGGCAGGGGGCTCCTACGAGCAGTACTTC. The chain uses TRBV5-6 and TRBJ2-7, with 7 bases matching TRBD1. This CDR3 has 14 residues. The V gene's germline CDR1 is SGHDT and CDR2 YYEEEE. With V trimmed by 0 bases and J by 0 bases, 0 bases remained unmatched. Combining the CDR3 with reference TRBV5-6 and TRBJ2-7 gives the whole variable domain DAGVTQSPTHLIKTRGQQVTLRCSPKSGHDTVSWYQQALGQGPQFIFQYYEEEERQRGNFPDRFSGHQFPNYSSELNVNALLLGDSALYLCASSLAGGSYEQYFGPGTRLTVT.

This chain links TRBV6-5 with TRBJ2-1; TRBD2 agrees at 7 bases. CDR3 size: 14 residues. V shed 8 bases, J shed 4 bases, and the junction held 8 bases outside the gene matches. Germline values: CDR1 MNHEY, CDR2 SVGAGI. CDR3 amino acids: CASLVGGEYNEQFF. The CDR3 bases are TGTGCCAGCCTAGTTGGGGGGGAATACAATGAGCAGTTCTTC.

This chain links TRBV7-9 with TRBJ1-2; D call uncertain. This CDR3 is built from 12 residues. CDR1 is SEHNR, CDR2 FQNEAQ, per germline (reference sequence). Deletions cut 0 bases from V and 6 bases from J, with 5 bases between. The CDR3 region is CASSLAGDGYTF. The CDR3 nucleotides read TGTGCCAGCAGCTTAGCCGGGGATGGCTACACCTTC.